The subject of this entry is one T cell receptor (beta chain). In germline, CDR1 is SNHLY, CDR2 FYNNEI. The ends lost 7 bases at V and 8 bases at J; junction bases unmatched: 8. CDR3 size: 14 residues. This record comes from a study of T cells after somatic rescue of genetic block. Here immunoSEQ multiplex PCR was the method, and the copy in TCRdb shows in-frame clones only, minus some. The sample records roughly 51,000 clones, 95% to 96% being singletons. The gene calls are TRBV2 and TRBJ1-4, with 9 bases identical to TRBD1. The sequence derives from a child in the first two years of life. Specimen: peripheral blood mononuclear cells (PBMCs). CDR3 sequence: CASKGQGGSEKLFF. CDR3 coding DNA: TGTGCCAGCAAGGGACAGGGAGGGTCGGAAAAACTGTTTTTT. Full variable domain (remainder filled in from reference TRBV2 and TRBJ1-4): EPEVTQTPSHQVTQMGQEVILRCVPISNHLYFYWYRQILGQKVEFLVSFYNNEISEKSEIFDDQFSVERPDGSNFTLKIRSTKLEDSAMYFCASKGQGGSEKLFFGSGTQLSVL.